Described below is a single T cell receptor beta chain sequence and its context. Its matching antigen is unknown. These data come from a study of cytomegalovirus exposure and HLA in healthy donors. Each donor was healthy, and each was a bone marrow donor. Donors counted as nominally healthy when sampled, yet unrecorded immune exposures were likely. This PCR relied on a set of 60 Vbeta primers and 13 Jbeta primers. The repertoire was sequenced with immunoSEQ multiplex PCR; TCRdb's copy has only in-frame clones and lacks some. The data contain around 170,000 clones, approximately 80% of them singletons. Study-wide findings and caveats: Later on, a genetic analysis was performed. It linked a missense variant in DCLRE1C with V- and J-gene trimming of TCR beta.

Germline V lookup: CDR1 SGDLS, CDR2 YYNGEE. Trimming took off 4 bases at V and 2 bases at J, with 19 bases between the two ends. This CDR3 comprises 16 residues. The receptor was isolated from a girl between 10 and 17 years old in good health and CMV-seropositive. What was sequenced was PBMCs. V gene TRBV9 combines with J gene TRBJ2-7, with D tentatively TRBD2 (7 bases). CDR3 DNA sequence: TGTGCCAGCAGCTTCACCCCCCAGCGGGACACCTACGAGCAGTACTTC. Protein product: CASSFTPQRDTYEQYF.